One and the same sample provided the 5 T cell receptor beta chains below, sequenced in a study of shared clonotypes between healthy human individuals. The protocol was immunoSEQ multiplex PCR, while the TCRdb copy is restricted to in-frame clones and leaves out a portion. In the table there are 2 million to 2.5 million clones, roughly 95% of which are singletons. Sequencing was done on a sample of naive CD4+ T cells sorted from blood. The sample's subset: CD45RA+ positively selected. The receptors shown here come from a man aged 18-30 years in good health.

As to this clone: Other DNA sequences from this sample encode an identical CDR3 as well. The chain is built from TRBV7-2 and TRBJ2-3, with 13 bases that match TRBD2. This CDR3 contains 15 residues. The V and J ends lost 6 bases and 4 bases, in that order; junction bases with no gene match: 4. CDR1 SGHTA and CDR2 FQGNSA come from the germline V gene. The CDR3 region has the DNA TGTGCCAGCAGTTCAGGACTAGCGGGAGCAGATACGCAGTATTTT. Encoded protein: CASSSGLAGADTQYF.

Comment on this clone: Other DNA sequences within the sample encode an identical CDR3. The V and J genes are TRBV18 and TRBJ2-7; the match to TRBD1 covers 7 bases. The germline V gene encodes CDR1 KGHSH and CDR2 LQKENI. There are 14 residues in the CDR3. J lost 2 bases, V lost 2 bases, and 3 bases had no gene match. CDR3 sequence: CASSPGQATYEQYF. CDR3 in DNA: TGTGCCAGCTCACCAGGACAGGCGACCTACGAGCAGTACTTC.

The genes are TRBV30 and TRBJ1-1; D ambiguous. The germline V gene encodes CDR1 GTSNPN and CDR2 SVGIG (reference sequence). Between the trimmed V and J ends, which lost 5 bases and 2 bases, there was a span of 6 bases. This CDR3 has 11 residues. The chain's CDR3 is CAWDANTEAFF. DNA of the CDR3: TGTGCCTGGGACGCTAACACTGAAGCTTTCTTT.

The V call is TRBV30, the J call TRBJ1-4, with D possibly matching TRBD1 (5 bases). The CDR3 totals 14 residues. Germline CDR1 GTSNPN, CDR2 SVGIG (reference sequence). V was trimmed by 3 bases and J by 3 bases, leaving 11 bases between them. The CDR3: CAWSPGGSNEKLFF. The CDR3 DNA sequence: TGTGCCTGGAGCCCTGGGGGGTCTAATGAAAAACTGTTTTTT. Using reference TRBV30 and TRBJ1-4 for the parts outside the CDR3, the full variable domain is SQTIHQWPATLVQPVGSPLSLECTVEGTSNPNLYWYRQAAGRGLQLLFYSVGIGQISSEVPQNLSASRPQDRQFILSSKKLLLSDSGFYLCAWSPGGSNEKLFFGSGTQLSVL.

This clone was detected only once. Other DNA sequences in this sample translate to the same CDR3. V gene TRBV6-6 combines with J gene TRBJ1-1; unclear D gene. The CDR3 length is 14 residues. Per the germline V gene, CDR1 is MNHNY and CDR2 is SVGAGI (reference sequence). V shed 2 bases and J shed 1 base, with 8 bases lying between them. CDR3 sequence (DNA): TGTGCCAGCAGTTACGACACCCCGAACACTGAAGCTTTCTTT. Encoded protein: CASSYDTPNTEAFF.